This TCR beta chain stems from a study of shared clonotypes between healthy human individuals. The study's findings and limits: There were few donors, and this limited the genetic and exposure-history diversity represented.

Across several immunoSEQ plates, the genomic DNA of each subset was split evenly. Original handling: Filtering differed because ImmunoSEQ produced junction-only sequences that carried no quality scores. TCRdb keeps only in-frame clones here, not all; method: immunoSEQ multiplex PCR. The V and J calls and clone size come from that table; D and trimming were worked out from the DNA. Of 850,000 to 1,200,000 clones listed, 65% to 75% are singletons. Details on this clone: The antigen is undetermined.

The CDR3 is made up of 15 amino acids. This TCR came from a young man in good health. The V call is TRBV21-1, the J call TRBJ2-5; the listed D gene, TRBD2, was not tested against the DNA. TRBV21-1 is given as a pseudogene. Material: memory CD4+ T cells sorted from blood. Subset: CD45RA-negative fraction. The DNA for the CDR3 is TGTGCCAGCAGCCGTTCGAGGCCCGCGGAATTGACCCAGTACTTC. Protein product: CASSRSRPAELTQYF.